Each of the 32 T cell receptor beta chains below was sequenced from the same sample in a study of blood T cell repertoires in COVID-19. TCRdb keeps only in-frame clones here, not all; method: immunoSEQ multiplex PCR. The sample yields 250,000 to 350,000 clones, around 91% seen once. The material sequenced was peripheral blood. Every receptor here comes from a woman aged 60-75 years with acute or convalescent COVID-19.

This chain joins TRBV7-2 and TRBJ2-3; D gene ambiguous. The length of the CDR3 is 12 residues. From germline, CDR1 is SGHTA and CDR2 FQGNSA. V lost 4 bases and J 7 bases, leaving 9 bases between the germline ends. As DNA, the CDR3 is TGTGCCAGCAGCTCGAGCCGAAATACGCAGTATTTT. This gives the protein CASSSSRNTQYF.

This sequence joins TRBV18 and TRBJ2-5, with 9 positions matching TRBD1. Trimming at V came to 6 bases and at J to 2 bases, leaving 4 bases not matched to a gene. CDR3 length equals 14 residues. Per germline, CDR1 KGHSH and CDR2 LQKENI. The CDR3 DNA reads as TGTGCCAGCTCGCCCGGGACAGGGCAAGAGACCCAGTACTTC. It is translated as CASSPGTGQETQYF.

Details on this clone: Distinct nucleotide sequences in the sample also encode this CDR3. J is TRBJ1-5 and V is TRBV28, with a weak D call TRBD1 (6 bases). The germline V gene encodes CDR1 MDHEN and CDR2 SYDVKM. This CDR3 spans 15 amino acids. V was shortened by 6 bases and J by 1 base, with 13 bases between the two germline ends. CDR3 DNA: TGTGCCAGCAGACCCCGGACAGCGAGCAATCAGCCCCAGCATTTT. Protein sequence: CASRPRTASNQPQHF.

The chain joins TRBV28 to TRBJ2-7, with D possibly TRBD2 on 7 matching bases. Germline lookup yields CDR1 MDHEN and CDR2 SYDVKM. The CDR3 spans 16 residues. V was clipped by 0 bases and J by 2 bases, with 14 bases between them. The CDR3 reads CASSLWGGGMTYEQYF. The CDR3 nucleotides read TGTGCCAGCAGTTTATGGGGCGGGGGCATGACCTACGAGCAGTACTTC.

This chain joins TRBV10-3 and TRBJ1-6, with D uncertain. The CDR3 sequence is 14 residues long. The germline gives CDR1 ENHRY, CDR2 SYGVKD. V lost 4 bases and J lost 5, with 9 bases in between. The chain's CDR3 is CAISAGGNNSPLHF. The CDR3 bases are TGTGCCATCAGTGCGGGAGGGAATAATTCACCCCTCCACTTT.

The chain employs TRBV25-1 and TRBJ2-5; TRBD1 might be the D (6 bases). The V gene's germline CDR1 is MGHDK and CDR2 SYGVNS. This CDR3 has 15 residues. Trimming cost V 3 bases and J 3 bases, with 14 bases left between them. The CDR3 DNA reads as TGTGCCAGCAGTGACCGCGGAGAGGGGGAAGAGACCCAGTACTTC. It encodes CASSDRGEGEETQYF.

This rearrangement joins TRBV5-1 to TRBJ2-7; TRBD2 agrees at 14 bases. Germline trimming cut 3 bases from V and 4 bases from J; bases unmatched to any gene: 6. CDR1 SGHRS and CDR2 YFSETQ come from the germline V gene. This CDR3 spans 16 amino acids. The CDR3 loop reads CASSSGLAGAPYEQYF. DNA of the CDR3: TGCGCCAGCAGCTCGGGACTAGCGGGAGCCCCTTACGAGCAGTACTTC.

The rearrangement uses TRBV28 and TRBJ1-1; D perhaps matches TRBD1 (5 bases). V was shortened by 2 bases and J by 4 bases, with 14 bases between the two germline ends. CDR1 and CDR2 from the germline V gene are MDHEN and SYDVKM. CDR3 size: 15 residues. The CDR3, as DNA: TGTGCCAGCAGTTTAAGGGGCACCTGGGGCACTGAAGCTTTCTTT. Protein product: CASSLRGTWGTEAFF.

For this clone: At the DNA level, this CDR3 is encoded by other sequences in the same sample as well. The chain couples TRBV27 to TRBJ1-2; no clear D gene. Trimming removed 2 bases from V and 4 bases from J, with 8 bases in between. The CDR3 runs 13 residues. CDR1 and CDR2 (germline): MNHEY, SMNVEV (reference sequence). CDR3 residues: CASSLPGGYGYTF. In DNA form, the CDR3 reads TGTGCCAGCAGTTTACCTGGAGGCTATGGCTACACCTTC.

The chain couples TRBV6-5 to TRBJ2-1, with 10 bases identical to TRBD2. This CDR3 spans 16 amino acids. Germline V gene lookup returns CDR1 MNHEY and CDR2 SVGAGI. The J segment lost 15 bases and the V segment lost 0 bases, leaving 14 bases of the junction unmatched. In DNA form, the CDR3 reads TGTGCCAGCAGTTACTCGAGCCTAGCGGGAGTAGGGGGGCTGTTCTTC. Protein: CASSYSSLAGVGGLFF.

The chain employs TRBV28 and TRBJ1-2; D is possibly TRBD1 (5 bases). The V end lost 5 bases, the J end lost 5 bases, and 9 bases lay between the germline ends. Per the germline V gene, CDR1 is MDHEN and CDR2 is SYDVKM. The CDR3 extends over 12 amino acids. CDR3 residues: CASSRGVYGYTF. CDR3 coding DNA: TGTGCCAGCAGTCGGGGGGTGTATGGCTACACCTTC.

The CDR3 region has the DNA TGTGCCAGCACCTGGGACATCACCGGGGAGCTGTTTTTT. This sequence encodes CASTWDITGELFF. V usage is TRBV28 and J usage is TRBJ2-2; D possibly corresponds to TRBD1 (6 bases). The V end was cut by 7 bases, the J end by 4 bases, with 10 bases between. Germline-derived CDR1 and CDR2 are MDHEN and SYDVKM. The CDR3 spans 13 residues.

The rearrangement links TRBV11-2 to TRBJ1-5; D perhaps matches TRBD1 (6 bases). CDR1 and CDR2 (germline): SGHAT, FQNNGV. This CDR3 is built from 15 residues. Trimming left V 2 bases short and J 2 bases short, with 10 bases between. The CDR3 nucleotides are TGTGCCAGCAGCTTAAGGGGGGGAGGCAATCAGCCCCAGCATTTT. This gives the protein CASSLRGGGNQPQHF. The full variable domain, rest sourced from reference TRBV11-2 and TRBJ1-5, is EAGVAQSPRYKIIEKRQSVAFWCNPISGHATLYWYQQILGQGPKLLIQFQNNGVVDDSQLPKDRFSAERLKGVDSTLKIQPAKLEDSAVYLCASSLRGGGNQPQHFGDGTRLSIL.

The chain employs TRBV5-6 and TRBJ1-2; D gene uncertain. V was pared by 3 bases and J by 8 bases, with 11 bases between. CDR1 and CDR2 from the germline V gene are SGHDT and YYEEEE. CDR3 size: 12 residues. The DNA of the CDR3 is TGTGCCAGCAGCTCCGGGATATTCGGCTACACCTTC. This codes for CASSSGIFGYTF.

The chain carries TRBV2 and TRBJ1-5; tentative D call: TRBD1 (5 bases). The CDR3 spans 13 residues. The germline V and J ends were trimmed by 8 bases and 4 bases, with 12 bases remaining between them. Germline loops: CDR1 SNHLY, CDR2 FYNNEI. CDR3 nucleotides: TGTGCCAGCGGCTCCGGGGGAAATCAGCCCCAGCATTTT. Its protein is CASGSGGNQPQHF.

V gene TRBV24-1 combines with J gene TRBJ2-1; D is possibly TRBD1 (6 bases). The CDR3 is 14 amino acids. The germline V gene encodes CDR1 KGHDR and CDR2 SFDVKD. Trimming removed 5 bases from V and 5 bases from J, with 12 bases in between. In DNA, the CDR3 is TGTGCCACCAGTGGTCAGGGGTGGAACAATGAGCAGTTCTTC. It codes for CATSGQGWNNEQFF.

The gene calls are TRBV11-3 and TRBJ1-1; TRBD1 might be the D (5 bases). V was clipped by 5 bases and J by 0 bases, with 10 bases between them. The CDR3 extends over 14 amino acids. Germline lookup yields CDR1 SGHNT and CDR2 YENEEA. CDR3 nucleotide sequence: TGTGCCAGCAGCGACAGCGCTCTGAACACTGAAGCTTTCTTT. It codes for CASSDSALNTEAFF.

This sequence joins TRBV9 and TRBJ1-5; maybe TRBD1 (5 bases). CDR1 is SGDLS, CDR2 YYNGEE, per germline. The V end lost 3 bases, the J end lost 6 bases, and 10 bases lay between the germline ends. The CDR3 sequence is 13 residues long. The DNA for the CDR3 is TGTGCCAGCAGCGAACAGGAGGGTCAGCCCCAGCATTTT. Translated: CASSEQEGQPQHF. Variable domain in full (rest from reference TRBV9 and TRBJ1-5): DSGVTQTPKHLITATGQRVTLRCSPRSGDLSVYWYQQSLDQGLQFLIQYYNGEERAKGNILERFSAQQFPDLHSELNLSSLELGDSALYFCASSEQEGQPQHFGDGTRLSIL.

The chain has TRBV21-1 and TRBJ2-7; the tabulated D call, TRBD2, remains unverified against the DNA. TRBV21-1 is recorded as a pseudogene. This CDR3 comprises 17 residues. The DNA of the CDR3 is TGTGCCAGCAGCAAAAAAATAAGCCCCCTGACTCCCTACGAGCAGTACTTC. It translates to CASSKKISPLTPYEQYF.

This chain connects TRBV7-9 to TRBJ2-3, with D possibly TRBD1 on 7 matching bases. V lost 2 bases and J 4 bases, leaving 10 bases between the germline ends. The CDR3 has 14 amino acids. Germline CDR1 is SEHNR and CDR2 is FQNEAQ (reference sequence). The CDR3 is CASSLTRGADTQYF. The CDR3 bases are TGTGCCAGCAGCTTAACCAGGGGGGCAGATACGCAGTATTTT.

The chain couples TRBV27 to TRBJ1-1, with D perhaps TRBD1 (5 bases). Looked up from germline, CDR1 is MNHEY and CDR2 is SMNVEV (reference sequence). Trimming removed 2 bases at V and 2 bases at J, with 9 bases between. The CDR3 sequence is 14 residues long. The CDR3 DNA is TGTGCCAGCAGTTTAGACAGCCGAAACACTGAAGCTTTCTTT. Its translation is CASSLDSRNTEAFF.

This chain joins TRBV7-2 and TRBJ1-2; 9 positions agree with TRBD1. V gave up 5 bases and J gave up 2 bases; unmatched junction bases: 6. Germline-derived CDR1 and CDR2 are SGHTA and FQGNSA. The CDR3 spans 15 residues. The CDR3 loop reads CASSPGQGENYGYTF. CDR3 bases: TGTGCCAGCAGCCCGGGACAGGGAGAGAACTATGGCTACACCTTC.

The genes are TRBV28 and TRBJ2-7; 7 bases align to TRBD1. The CDR3 contains 16 residues. Unmatched junction bases numbered 10, after V lost 5 bases and J lost 0 bases. In germline, CDR1 is MDHEN, CDR2 SYDVKM. The CDR3, as DNA: TGTGCCAGCAGTCCGCCCGGGACAGCCCTCTCCTACGAGCAGTACTTC. This encodes CASSPPGTALSYEQYF.

The chain employs TRBV5-1 and TRBJ1-1; 8 bases are a match to TRBD1. J was trimmed by 0 bases and V by 4 bases; bases with no gene match: 5. Looked up from germline, CDR1 is SGHRS and CDR2 is YFSETQ. The CDR3 consists of 15 residues. The chain's CDR3 is CASSARQGMNTEAFF. For the CDR3, the DNA is TGCGCCAGCAGCGCCAGACAGGGGATGAACACTGAAGCTTTCTTT.

The V gene is TRBV30, the J gene TRBJ2-7; possibly TRBD2 for D (5 bases). The ends were cut back, 4 bases at V and 4 bases at J, with 8 bases in the middle. Germline loops: CDR1 GTSNPN, CDR2 SVGIG (reference sequence). This CDR3 has 11 residues. CDR3 bases: TGTGCCTGGACTACGGGGTACGAGCAGTACTTC. Its protein product is CAWTTGYEQYF.

The rearrangement uses TRBV19 and TRBJ1-6; D possibly corresponds to TRBD1 (5 bases). Trimming stripped 3 bases from V and 5 bases from J, with 8 bases between. CDR1 and CDR2 (germline): LNHDA, SQIVND (reference sequence). This CDR3 comprises 14 residues. DNA for the CDR3: TGTGCCAGTAGTATCCAGGGCGATAATTCACCCCTCCACTTT. Translation gives CASSIQGDNSPLHF.

This clone appeared once. The CDR3: CASSLGQGATGNTIYF. Written as DNA, the CDR3 is TGTGCCAGCAGCTTAGGACAGGGGGCCACTGGAAACACCATATATTTT. The chain couples TRBV7-8 to TRBJ1-3; TRBD1 matches at 10 bases. V shed 1 base, J shed 2 bases, and the junction held 2 bases outside the gene matches. The germline V gene encodes CDR1 SGHVS and CDR2 FQNEAQ. The CDR3 is made up of 16 amino acids. Looking up the rest from reference TRBV7-8 and TRBJ1-3 gives the full variable domain: GAGVSQSPRYKVAKRGQDVALRCDPISGHVSLFWYQQALGQGPEFLTYFQNEAQLDKSGLPSDRFFAERPEGSVSTLKIQRTQQEDSAVYLCASSLGQGATGNTIYFGEGSWLTVV.

This clone was picked up one time. The genes are TRBV1 and TRBJ2-1; the DNA was not compared with TRBD2, the D call given in the table. TRBV1 represents a pseudogene. The CDR3 is 18 amino acids. The CDR3 DNA sequence: TGCACCAGCAGCCCCGGAGGGGTCAGAGCGAACTCCTACAATGAGCAGTTCTTC. It yields the protein CTSSPGGVRANSYNEQFF.

The chain couples TRBV28 to TRBJ2-2, with D perhaps matching TRBD1 (7 bases). The CDR3 runs 14 residues. Germline CDR1 and CDR2: MDHEN and SYDVKM. Trimming cost V 6 bases and J 6 bases, with 14 bases left between them. The DNA for the CDR3 is TGTGCCAGCAGAGGGGCAGGGGGGTCCGGGGAGCTGTTTTTT. Translating it yields CASRGAGGSGELFF.

Written as DNA, the CDR3 is TGTGCCAGCAGCGTAGGCATAGACAATATCGGTAACTATGGCTACACCTTC. Residues: CASSVGIDNIGNYGYTF. The gene calls are TRBV9 and TRBJ1-2; D gene ambiguous. Germline-derived CDR1 and CDR2 are SGDLS and YYNGEE. V lost 0 bases and J lost 1, with 16 bases in between. The CDR3 covers 17 residues.

The rearrangement joins TRBV18 to TRBJ1-2; tentatively, D is TRBD1 (6 bases). Trimming cost V 4 bases and J 2 bases, with 14 bases left between them. Germline CDR1 KGHSH, CDR2 LQKENI. The CDR3 length is 15 residues. The CDR3: CASSQSTGPNYGYTF. For the CDR3, the DNA is TGTGCCAGCTCACAATCAACAGGGCCCAACTATGGCTACACCTTC.

The rearrangement links TRBV5-4 to TRBJ2-2; 7 bases agree with TRBD2. Germline CDR1 and CDR2: SGHNT and YYREEE (reference sequence). Trimming removed 0 bases from V and 1 base from J; junction bases left unmatched: 6. The CDR3 runs to 17 residues. In nucleotides, the CDR3 is TGTGCCAGCAGCTTGGGGACTAGAAACGGGAACACCGGGGAGCTGTTTTTT. It encodes CASSLGTRNGNTGELFF.